What follows describes a single T cell receptor (beta chain). The assay was immunoSEQ multiplex PCR, and TCRdb's table has in-frame clones only and misses some. This repertoire shows approximately 290,000 clones, about 85% found once; its top ten account for 0.87%. These data originate in a study of blood T cell repertoires in COVID-19. Per the germline V gene, CDR1 is MNHEY and CDR2 is SVGAGI. With 8 bases clipped from V and 6 bases from J, the junction kept 1 base outside the gene matches. This CDR3 comprises 12 residues. Sequenced sample: peripheral blood. The receptor was derived from a human donor with COVID-19, enrolled during active disease. The donor label of this sample is uncertain. The V gene is TRBV6-5, the J gene TRBJ1-4; 9 bases map to TRBD1. CDR3 DNA: TGTGCCAGCGGGGACAGGGATGAAAAACTGTTTTTT. It specifies CASGDRDEKLFF.